Detailed here is one T cell receptor (beta chain). The data originate from a study of OX40 agonist ivuxolimab in advanced cancers. The overall study: Ivuxolimab is a fully human IgG2 antibody that activates OX40 (CD134).

The protocol was immunoSEQ multiplex PCR, while the TCRdb copy is restricted to in-frame clones and leaves out a portion. The table has almost 50,000 clones, around 80% seen once; the top ten hold approximately 1.7%. V lost 4 bases, J lost 11 bases, and 20 bases lay in between. CDR3 size: 14 residues. Per the germline V gene, CDR1 is MDHEN and CDR2 is SYDVKM. The material sequenced was CD4+ or CD8+ T cells sorted from blood, taken in a trial of the OX40 agonist ivuxolimab. The source of this sequence is an adult with an advanced solid tumor such as melanoma, head and neck, liver or kidney cancer. This chain joins TRBV28 and TRBJ1-1, with D perhaps TRBD1 (5 bases). CDR3 region: CASSYGRNGGGAFF. The CDR3 DNA is TGTGCCAGCAGTTACGGTCGGAATGGGGGTGGCGCTTTCTTT.